Shown below are 29 T cell receptor beta chains from a single sample sequenced in a study of CXCR3-negative and CXCR3-positive naive CD8 T cells. Libraries were UMI-labeled 5' RACE TRB cDNA. TCRdb reprocessed the 5' RACE reads and keeps a single row for each CDR3 protein, giving no DNA. Its table lists around 63,000 distinct CDR3 sequences. General study results and limits: In CXCR3-positive naive cells, the TRB CDR3s were more hydrophobic than in CXCR3-negative naive cells.

Their antigens remain unidentified. Sample: naive CXCR3+ CD8+ T cells from blood. Sample subset: CD45RO-CCR7+CD27+CD95- naive CD8+ T cells expressing CXCR3 (TNR3+). These TCRs come from a human donor in good health. Some clones in this sample may be carry-over from other donors' samples.

This sequence joins TRBV28 and TRBJ1-5. The CDR3 is 14 residues long. Germline lookup yields CDR1 MDHEN and CDR2 SYDVKM. CDR3 sequence reads: CASSFGPNNQPQHF.

V usage is TRBV6-2 or TRBV6-3 and J usage is TRBJ2-3; lacking DNA, the TRBD2 call made by TCRdb goes unchecked. This CDR3 comprises 15 residues. Germline CDR1 and CDR2: MNHEY and SVGEGT. CDR3 sequence reads: CASKQREAPTDTQYF.

The chain is built from TRBV20-1 and TRBJ1-5; the D call of TRBD1 rests on TCRdb alone, since no DNA is present to check it. CDR3 length: 22 residues. CDR1 DFQATT and CDR2 SNEGSKA come from the germline V gene (reference sequence). This CDR3 is CSAPEVPTEPGPHFFSNQPQHF.

This chain joins TRBV28 and TRBJ2-7; as DNA is missing, the TRBD2 call by TCRdb cannot be tested. Germline V gives CDR1 MDHEN, CDR2 SYDVKM. The CDR3 runs 13 residues. CDR3 protein: CASSQQALYEQYF. The whole variable domain, filled in from reference TRBV28 and TRBJ2-7, reads DVKVTQSSRYLVKRTGEKVFLECVQDMDHENMFWYRQDPGLGLRLIYFSYDVKMKEKGDIPEGYSVSREKKERFSLILESASTNQTSMYLCASSQQALYEQYFGPGTRLTVT.

This chain uses TRBV20-1 with TRBJ2-7; the TCRdb call, TRBD2, lacks DNA for checking. Germline V gives CDR1 DFQATT, CDR2 SNEGSKA (reference sequence). This CDR3 spans 13 amino acids. CDR3 sequence: CSAKLADFYEQYF.

The chain is built from TRBV4-2 and TRBJ2-7; no DNA is available, so the TRBD1 call from TCRdb remains unchecked. CDR1 is LGHNA, CDR2 YNFKEQ, per germline. CDR3 length: 13 residues. The CDR3 loop reads CASGYRGEGEQYF.

The genes are TRBV11-2 and TRBJ2-1; there is no DNA to check the TCRdb D call of TRBD1. The CDR3 has 15 amino acids. Germline V lookup: CDR1 SGHAT, CDR2 FQNNGV. The CDR3 sequence is CASSLDPGGGNEQFF.

J is TRBJ2-2 and V is TRBV29-1; TCRdb outputs TRBD2, but without DNA this stays unchecked. The CDR3 covers 13 residues. Germline V lookup: CDR1 SQVTM, CDR2 ANQGSEA. Here the CDR3 reads CSGCLQGGRELFF.

The chain couples TRBV5-6 to TRBJ1-5; absent DNA, TCRdb's TRBD1 call cannot be checked. The CDR3 has 14 amino acids. Germline V gives CDR1 SGHDT, CDR2 YYEEEE. The CDR3 loop reads CASSSDSLDQPQHF.

The chain carries TRBV14 and TRBJ2-1; TCRdb proposes TRBD2, but this gene call is untestable without DNA. Looked up from germline, CDR1 is SGHDN and CDR2 is FVKESK. CDR3 length equals 13 residues. CDR3 in amino acids: CASGERPEDEQFF.

The chain couples TRBV5-1 to TRBJ2-3; TCRdb's D gene call, TRBD2, goes unchecked for lack of DNA. Looked up from germline, CDR1 is SGHRS and CDR2 is YFSETQ. The CDR3 loop spans 18 amino acids. The CDR3 is CASSLVGFRGSGTDTQYF.

The genes are TRBV4-2 and TRBJ2-7; TCRdb picks TRBD1, but there is no DNA to check that call. Germline values: CDR1 LGHNA, CDR2 YNFKEQ. This CDR3 comprises 15 residues. This CDR3 reads CASSHSRGAYDEQYF.

The chain carries TRBV7-2 and TRBJ2-1; without DNA, the TCRdb call of TRBD1 cannot be checked. The CDR3 sequence is 15 residues long. The germline V gene has CDR1 SGHTA and CDR2 FQGNSA. The CDR3 sequence: CASGERTPAYNEQFF.

This chain joins TRBV29-1 and TRBJ2-2. This CDR3 region has 13 residues. CDR1 is SQVTM, CDR2 ANQGSEA, per germline. CDR3 loop: CSVEFGLTGELFF.

The chain employs TRBV15 and TRBJ2-5; checking the TCRdb D call of TRBD1 is not possible without DNA. Looked up from germline, CDR1 is LNHNV and CDR2 is YYDKDF (reference sequence). The CDR3 is 16 amino acids. The CDR3 is CATSRDIGTGQETQYF. Complete variable domain (other parts from reference TRBV15 and TRBJ2-5): DAMVIQNPRYQVTQFGKPVTLSCSQTLNHNVMYWYQQKSSQAPKLLFHYYDKDFNNEADTPDNFQSRRPNTSFCFLDIRSPGLGDTAMYLCATSRDIGTGQETQYFGPGTRLLVL.

This chain joins TRBV12-5 and TRBJ2-1; TCRdb reports TRBD1, a call that lacks DNA to check it against. Germline CDR1 is LGHNT and CDR2 is FRNRAP. CDR3 length equals 12 residues. The CDR3 loop is CASAGTGNEQFF. Full variable domain (outside the CDR3, taken from reference TRBV12-5 and TRBJ2-1): DARVTQTPRHKVTEMGQEVTMRCQPILGHNTVFWYRQTMMQGLELLAYFRNRAPLDDSGMPKDRFSAEMPDATLATLKIQPSEPRDSAVYFCASAGTGNEQFFGPGTRLTVL.

V gene TRBV28 combines with J gene TRBJ1-1; TCRdb names TRBD1, which stays unverified in the absence of DNA. Germline CDR1 MDHEN, CDR2 SYDVKM. CDR3 size: 15 residues. The CDR3: CASSLFRGEGTEAFF.

The rearrangement joins TRBV20-1 to TRBJ2-1. From germline, CDR1 is DFQATT and CDR2 SNEGSKA (reference sequence). There are 14 residues in the CDR3. The CDR3 loop is CSAHGGSDYNEQFF.

Considering frequency, this clonotype is medium-sized. The chain joins TRBV6-2 or TRBV6-3 to TRBJ2-1; the TCRdb D gene call, TRBD2, has no DNA to confirm it. The CDR3 sequence is 16 residues long. Looked up from germline, CDR1 is MNHEY and CDR2 is SVGEGT. CDR3 protein: CASSYSTSGGSNEQFF.

The chain links TRBV20-1 to TRBJ2-7; TCRdb gives TRBD2 as the D gene, but with no DNA this cannot be confirmed. The CDR3 consists of 15 residues. Germline CDR1 reads DFQATT; CDR2 reads SNEGSKA (reference sequence). The CDR3 region is CSARGLDGSSYEQYF.

The V call is TRBV28, the J call TRBJ2-1; TCRdb returns TRBD1, unconfirmable since there is no DNA. In germline, CDR1 is MDHEN, CDR2 SYDVKM. The CDR3 extends over 17 amino acids. CDR3 sequence: CASSPSSDRGPYNEQFF.

Considering frequency, this clonotype is medium-sized. V and J are TRBV7-7 and TRBJ2-1; TCRdb names TRBD1, which stays unverified in the absence of DNA. Germline V gene data show CDR1 as SSHAT and CDR2 as FNYEAQ (reference sequence). The CDR3 has 17 residues. CDR3 in amino acids: CASSPAVGTGVWNEQFF.

V and J are TRBV29-1 and TRBJ2-2; TCRdb proposes TRBD1, but this gene call is untestable without DNA. CDR3 size: 15 residues. Germline CDR1 SQVTM, CDR2 ANQGSEA. CDR3 loop: CSVEMTGLNTGEPFF.

The chain couples TRBV29-1 to TRBJ2-1. The length of the CDR3 is 13 residues. The V gene's germline CDR1 is SQVTM and CDR2 ANQGSEA. CDR3 sequence reads: CSVDVSSYNEQFF.

This chain links TRBV2 with TRBJ2-3; TCRdb's D call of TRBD1 is untestable without DNA. Germline V gives CDR1 SNHLY, CDR2 FYNNEI. The CDR3 runs 15 residues. The CDR3 here is CASSALGGGYDTQYF.

J is TRBJ2-3 and V is TRBV29-1. This CDR3 contains 11 residues. The germline CDR1 and CDR2 sequences are SQVTM and ANQGSEA. This CDR3 reads CSADRTDTQYF.

The chain employs TRBV29-1 and TRBJ1-1; the D gene TCRdb calls, TRBD1, cannot be checked with no DNA. There are 12 residues in the CDR3. Germline assignment: CDR1 SQVTM and CDR2 ANQGSEA. CDR3 protein: CSSSQGETEAFF.

V and J are TRBV7-8 and TRBJ2-5; without DNA, the TCRdb call of TRBD1 cannot be checked. This CDR3 is built from 13 residues. Germline assignment: CDR1 SGHVS and CDR2 FQNEAQ. The CDR3 loop reads CASSWTGAETQYF.

The chain carries TRBV20-1 and TRBJ2-1. This CDR3 is 15 amino acids long. The germline V gene encodes CDR1 DFQATT and CDR2 SNEGSKA (reference sequence). CDR3 in amino acids: CSARVAGSAYNEQFF.